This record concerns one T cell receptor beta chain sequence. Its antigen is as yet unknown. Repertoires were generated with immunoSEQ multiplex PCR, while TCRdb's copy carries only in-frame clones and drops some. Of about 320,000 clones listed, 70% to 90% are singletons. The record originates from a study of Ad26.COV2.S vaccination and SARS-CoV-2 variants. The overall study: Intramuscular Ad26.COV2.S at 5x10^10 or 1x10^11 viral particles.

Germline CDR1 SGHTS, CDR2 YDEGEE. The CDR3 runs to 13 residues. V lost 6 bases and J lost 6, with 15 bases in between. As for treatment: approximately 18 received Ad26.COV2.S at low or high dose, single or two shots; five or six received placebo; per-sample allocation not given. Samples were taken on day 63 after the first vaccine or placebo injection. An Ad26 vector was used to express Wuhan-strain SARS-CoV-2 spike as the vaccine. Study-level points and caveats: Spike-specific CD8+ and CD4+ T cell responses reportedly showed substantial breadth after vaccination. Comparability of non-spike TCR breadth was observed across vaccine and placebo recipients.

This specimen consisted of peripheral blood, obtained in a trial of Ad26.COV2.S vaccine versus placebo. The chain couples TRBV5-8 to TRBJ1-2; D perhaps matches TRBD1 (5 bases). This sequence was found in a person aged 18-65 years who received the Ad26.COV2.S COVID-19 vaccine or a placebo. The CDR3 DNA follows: TGTGCCAGCACCCCACGTGGGGGGGATGGCTACACCTTC. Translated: CASTPRGGDGYTF.